These T cell receptor beta chains were read from a single sample in a study of graft-versus-host responses after intestinal transplantation. Generated by immunoSEQ multiplex PCR, the TCRdb table keeps only in-frame clones and is missing some. Among 12,000 to 15,000 clones listed, roughly 30% were seen once. The input for sequencing was alloreactive CD4+ T cells from a mixed lymphocyte reaction culture, taken before intestinal transplant. The receptors come from a human patient who received an intestinal transplant. CDR3s include the opening cysteine and the closing phenylalanine or tryptophan. A D gene is named only where the DNA matches it firmly. Part of the rows lack a size; the others show once, few, many or a class for expanded clones.

CDR3 protein: CASSRTALHGYTF
CDR3 DNA: TGTGCCAGCAGCAGGACAGCCTTGCACGGCTACACCTTC
clone size: many
CDR3 length: 13
D gene: -
V gene: TRBV5-1
J gene: TRBJ1-2

CDR3 protein: CASSVGASQESEKLFF
CDR3 DNA: TGTGCCAGCAGCGTAGGGGCGTCCCAGGAAAGTGAAAAACTGTTTTTT
clone size: few
CDR3 length: 16
D gene: -
V gene: TRBV9
J gene: TRBJ1-4

CDR3 protein: CASSGRTDTQYF
CDR3 DNA: TGTGCCAGCAGTGGGCGCACAGATACGCAGTATTTT
clone size: few
CDR3 length: 12
D gene: -
V gene: TRBV6-1
J gene: TRBJ2-3

CDR3 protein: CATSRDDSTDTQYF
CDR3 DNA: TGTGCCACCAGCAGAGATGATTCCACAGATACGCAGTATTTT
clone size: few
CDR3 length: 14
D gene: -
V gene: TRBV15
J gene: TRBJ2-3

CDR3 protein: CAISVGGGALVEQFF
CDR3 DNA: TGTGCCATCAGTGTGGGCGGGGGGGCTCTTGTGGAGCAGTTCTTC
clone size: few
CDR3 length: 15
D gene: TRBD2
V gene: TRBV10-3
J gene: TRBJ2-1

CDR3 protein: CASSALITGTKLFF
CDR3 DNA: TGTGCCAGCAGTGCTCTGATTACCGGGACTAAACTGTTTTTT
clone size: -
CDR3 length: 14
D gene: -
V gene: TRBV6-1
J gene: TRBJ1-4

CDR3 protein: CASSYPLPGQGYGYTF
CDR3 DNA: TGTGCCAGCAGCTATCCCTTGCCGGGACAGGGGTATGGCTACACCTTC
clone size: few
CDR3 length: 16
D gene: TRBD1
V gene: TRBV7-9
J gene: TRBJ1-2

CDR3 protein: CASSSTFSTSEQYF
CDR3 DNA: TGCGCCAGCAGCTCGACGTTTTCGACGAGCGAGCAGTACTTC
clone size: few
CDR3 length: 14
D gene: -
V gene: TRBV5-1
J gene: TRBJ2-7

CDR3 protein: CASSPQVGEQYF
CDR3 DNA: TGTGCCAGCTCACCTCAGGTGGGTGAGCAGTACTTC
clone size: -
CDR3 length: 12
D gene: -
V gene: TRBV18
J gene: TRBJ2-7

CDR3 protein: CASSPWQGFTGELFF
CDR3 DNA: TGCGCCAGCAGCCCCTGGCAGGGTTTCACCGGGGAGCTGTTTTTT
clone size: -
CDR3 length: 15
D gene: -
V gene: TRBV5-1
J gene: TRBJ2-2

CDR3 protein: CASSPAQGTPQHF
CDR3 DNA: TGTGCCAGCTCACCAGCGCAGGGGACGCCCCAGCATTTT
clone size: few
CDR3 length: 13
D gene: -
V gene: TRBV18
J gene: TRBJ1-5

CDR3 protein: CASSPLPSNYGYTF
CDR3 DNA: TGTGCCAGCTCACCGCTGCCTTCTAACTATGGCTACACCTTC
clone size: -
CDR3 length: 14
D gene: -
V gene: TRBV18
J gene: TRBJ1-2

CDR3 protein: CASSWALSENTQYF
CDR3 DNA: TGTGCCAGCAGTTGGGCCCTGAGCGAAAATACGCAGTATTTT
clone size: few
CDR3 length: 14
D gene: -
V gene: TRBV28
J gene: TRBJ2-3

CDR3 protein: CATTTVGKNIQYF
CDR3 DNA: TGTGCCACCACGACGGTTGGCAAAAACATTCAGTACTTC
clone size: -
CDR3 length: 13
D gene: -
V gene: TRBV5-4
J gene: TRBJ2-4

CDR3 protein: CASSLGTGYTDTQYF
CDR3 DNA: TGTGCCAGCAGCTTGGGGACAGGGTACACAGATACGCAGTATTTT
clone size: -
CDR3 length: 15
D gene: TRBD1
V gene: TRBV5-1
J gene: TRBJ2-3

CDR3 protein: CASSQGQGAYGYTF
CDR3 DNA: TGTGCCAGCAGCCAGGGACAGGGGGCCTATGGCTACACCTTC
clone size: -
CDR3 length: 14
D gene: TRBD1
V gene: TRBV6-1
J gene: TRBJ1-2

CDR3 protein: CASSKAGTAEAFF
CDR3 DNA: TGTGCCAGCAGCAAAGCAGGGACAGCGGAAGCTTTCTTT
clone size: -
CDR3 length: 13
D gene: -
V gene: TRBV21-1
J gene: TRBJ1-1

CDR3 protein: CASSLRTSGYNEQFF
CDR3 DNA: TGTGCCAGCAGCCTGCGGACTAGCGGATACAATGAGCAGTTCTTC
clone size: -
CDR3 length: 15
D gene: TRBD2
V gene: TRBV7-7
J gene: TRBJ2-1

CDR3 protein: CASSAHDRPNTEAFF
CDR3 DNA: TGTGCCAGCAGCGCACATGACAGACCGAACACTGAAGCTTTCTTT
clone size: once
CDR3 length: 15
D gene: -
V gene: TRBV14
J gene: TRBJ1-1

CDR3 protein: CASSGTTGGGYNEQFF
CDR3 DNA: TGTGCCAGCAGTGGCACCACAGGGGGAGGCTACAATGAGCAGTTCTTC
clone size: -
CDR3 length: 16
D gene: TRBD1
V gene: TRBV6-9
J gene: TRBJ2-1

CDR3 protein: CASSSPSASPSTDTQYF
CDR3 DNA: TGTGCCAGCAGCTCGCCCTCGGCTAGCCCTAGCACAGATACGCAGTATTTT
clone size: -
CDR3 length: 17
D gene: -
V gene: TRBV5-4
J gene: TRBJ2-3

CDR3 protein: CASSNHGTNPGNTIYF
CDR3 DNA: TGTGCCAGCAGTAACCACGGGACAAACCCTGGAAACACCATATATTTT
clone size: medium-sized
CDR3 length: 16
D gene: -
V gene: TRBV6-6
J gene: TRBJ1-3

CDR3 protein: CASSPLGWAGVREQYF
CDR3 DNA: TGTGCCAGCAGTCCCCTTGGGTGGGCAGGGGTGAGGGAGCAGTACTTC
clone size: -
CDR3 length: 16
D gene: -
V gene: TRBV27
J gene: TRBJ2-7

CDR3 protein: CASSRVRNQPQHF
CDR3 DNA: TGTGCCAGCTCTCGGGTGAGGAATCAGCCCCAGCATTTT
clone size: -
CDR3 length: 13
D gene: -
V gene: TRBV18
J gene: TRBJ1-5

CDR3 protein: CASTKTGMGNQPQHF
CDR3 DNA: TGTGCCAGCACCAAGACAGGGATGGGCAATCAGCCCCAGCATTTT
clone size: -
CDR3 length: 15
D gene: TRBD1
V gene: TRBV5-6
J gene: TRBJ1-5

CDR3 protein: CASSLISAPRTDTQYF
CDR3 DNA: TGTGCCAGCAGCTTAATCTCGGCTCCCCGCACAGATACGCAGTATTTT
clone size: -
CDR3 length: 16
D gene: -
V gene: TRBV7-9
J gene: TRBJ2-3

CDR3 protein: CASSALGREGRNEQFF
CDR3 DNA: TGTGCCAGCAGCGCCCTAGGGCGGGAGGGCCGCAATGAGCAGTTCTTC
clone size: -
CDR3 length: 16
D gene: TRBD2
V gene: TRBV2
J gene: TRBJ2-1

CDR3 protein: CASSSRGNSPLHF
CDR3 DNA: TGTGCCAGCAGTTCGAGAGGAAATTCACCCCTCCACTTT
clone size: few
CDR3 length: 13
D gene: -
V gene: TRBV27
J gene: TRBJ1-6

CDR3 protein: CASSPRTQGRKSNEQFF
CDR3 DNA: TGTGCCAGCAGCCCGAGAACCCAGGGGCGAAAGAGCAATGAGCAGTTCTTC
clone size: -
CDR3 length: 17
D gene: -
V gene: TRBV7-9
J gene: TRBJ2-1

CDR3 protein: CASSLNRGNTEAFF
CDR3 DNA: TGCGCCAGCAGCTTGAACAGGGGCAACACTGAAGCTTTCTTT
clone size: medium-sized
CDR3 length: 14
D gene: TRBD1
V gene: TRBV5-1
J gene: TRBJ1-1

CDR3 protein: CASSPHERGWDPSHDTGEQFF
CDR3 DNA: TGTGCCAGCTCACCACACGAAAGGGGTTGGGACCCATCCCATGATACGGGCGAGCAGTTCTTC
clone size: -
CDR3 length: 21
D gene: -
V gene: TRBV18
J gene: TRBJ2-1

CDR3 protein: CASSLQGLVIGGEQFF
CDR3 DNA: TGCGCCAGCAGCTTGCAGGGACTAGTAATCGGGGGTGAGCAGTTCTTC
clone size: -
CDR3 length: 16
D gene: TRBD2
V gene: TRBV5-1
J gene: TRBJ2-1

CDR3 protein: CATSRKQWGAGDTQYF
CDR3 DNA: TGTGCCACCAGCAGAAAGCAGTGGGGGGCTGGAGATACGCAGTATTTT
clone size: few
CDR3 length: 16
D gene: -
V gene: TRBV15
J gene: TRBJ2-3

CDR3 protein: CATKTGTYSGNTIYF
CDR3 DNA: TGTGCCACCAAAACAGGCACCTACTCTGGAAACACCATATATTTT
clone size: -
CDR3 length: 15
D gene: -
V gene: TRBV6-5
J gene: TRBJ1-3

CDR3 protein: CASSQGGGQGRLYGYTF
CDR3 DNA: TGCGCCAGCAGCCAAGGTGGGGGACAGGGGCGACTCTATGGCTACACCTTC
clone size: few
CDR3 length: 17
D gene: TRBD1
V gene: TRBV4-1
J gene: TRBJ1-2

CDR3 protein: CASSQGLNTDTQYF
CDR3 DNA: TGTGCCAGCAGCCAAGGGTTAAACACAGATACGCAGTATTTT
clone size: few
CDR3 length: 14
D gene: -
V gene: TRBV9
J gene: TRBJ2-3

CDR3 protein: CASSLVQRNTEAFF
CDR3 DNA: TGTGCCAGCAGCTTGGTACAGCGTAACACTGAAGCTTTCTTT
clone size: medium-sized
CDR3 length: 14
D gene: -
V gene: TRBV5-4
J gene: TRBJ1-1

CDR3 protein: CASSVGGWNTGELFF
CDR3 DNA: TGTGCCAGCAGCGTCGGAGGGTGGAACACCGGGGAGCTGTTTTTT
clone size: medium-sized
CDR3 length: 15
D gene: -
V gene: TRBV9
J gene: TRBJ2-2

CDR3 protein: CASSPPGGGYGYTF
CDR3 DNA: TGTGCCAGCAGCCCCCCGGGAGGAGGCTATGGCTACACCTTC
clone size: -
CDR3 length: 14
D gene: -
V gene: TRBV7-2
J gene: TRBJ1-2

CDR3 protein: CASATGVGSGNTIYF
CDR3 DNA: TGCGCCAGCGCCACAGGGGTGGGATCTGGAAACACCATATATTTT
clone size: medium-sized
CDR3 length: 15
D gene: TRBD1
V gene: TRBV5-1
J gene: TRBJ1-3

CDR3 protein: CASSYSRRTTYEQYF
CDR3 DNA: TGTGCCAGCAGTTACTCGAGACGGACTACCTACGAGCAGTACTTC
clone size: few
CDR3 length: 15
D gene: -
V gene: TRBV6-6
J gene: TRBJ2-7

CDR3 protein: CASSRNQGSTDTQYF
CDR3 DNA: TGTGCCAGCAGTAGAAACCAGGGGAGCACAGATACGCAGTATTTT
clone size: few
CDR3 length: 15
D gene: -
V gene: TRBV11-2
J gene: TRBJ2-3